This entry features one T cell receptor (beta chain) sequence. The data were taken from a study of CD8+ T cells in alopecia areata. Sequencing templates came from extracted RNA that was reverse transcribed into cDNA. Data came from immunoSEQ multiplex PCR; TCRdb stores just in-frame clones and leaves some out. The repertoire holds about 200,000 clones, around three fifths seen once, with 4% to 5% in the top ten. The CDR3 consists of 12 residues. CDR1 is SGDLS and CDR2 is YYNGEE in the germline V gene. V was trimmed by 0 bases and J by 9 bases, leaving 4 bases between them. Treatment in this sample: oral pan-JAK inhibitor, 5-10 mg twice daily.

The V gene is TRBV9, the J gene TRBJ1-6; no definite D call. The source of this sequence is a human donor with alopecia areata. Material: CD4+ T cells sorted from blood, obtained at week 4, from a patient treated with tofacitinib. CDR3 sequence (DNA): TGTGCCAGCAGCGTAGGCACTTCACCCCTCCACTTT. It is translated as CASSVGTSPLHF.